These 14 T cell receptor beta chains share one sample of origin, sequenced in a study of cytomegalovirus exposure and HLA in healthy donors. The PCR ran on 60 Vbeta and 13 Jbeta primers. Only in-frame clones appear in the TCRdb table, and some are missing; sequencing was by immunoSEQ multiplex PCR. This listing includes roughly 100,000 clones. Sequenced sample: PBMCs. The receptors were sampled from a man aged 45-65 years in good health and CMV-seropositive.

The gene calls are TRBV28 and TRBJ2-7; no clear D. V was trimmed by 2 bases and J by 4 bases, leaving 9 bases between them. Germline CDR1 is MDHEN and CDR2 is SYDVKM. The CDR3 loop spans 13 amino acids. CDR3 region: CASSLLSAYEQYF. CDR3 sequence (DNA): TGTGCCAGCAGTTTACTATCCGCGTACGAGCAGTACTTC.

The chain couples TRBV10-2 to TRBJ2-3; D possibly corresponds to TRBD2 (7 bases). Trimming cost V 4 bases and J 2 bases, with 16 bases left between them. Germline V lookup: CDR1 WSHSY, CDR2 SAAADI. The CDR3 covers 16 residues. CDR3 coding DNA: TGCGCCAGCAGTGGGGGGGGCTGGGGACACACAGATACGCAGTATTTT. Protein product: CASSGGGWGHTDTQYF.

The chain carries TRBV11-3 and TRBJ1-2, with D possibly matching TRBD1 (5 bases). The V end was cut by 5 bases, the J end by 4 bases, with 14 bases between. The CDR3 consists of 14 residues. Germline CDR1 is SGHNT and CDR2 is YENEEA. The CDR3 region has the DNA TGTGCCAGCAGCCTCCGGGGGGGAACCTATGGCTACACCTTC. It encodes CASSLRGGTYGYTF.

The V and J genes are TRBV7-9 and TRBJ2-7; 10 nucleotides align to TRBD2. In germline, CDR1 is SEHNR, CDR2 FQNEAQ (reference sequence). The trim removed 7 bases at V and 0 bases at J, leaving 3 bases unmatched. The CDR3 totals 14 residues. CDR3 residues: CASTSSGSSYEQYF. In DNA form, the CDR3 reads TGTGCCAGCACCTCTAGCGGGAGCTCCTACGAGCAGTACTTC.

The chain links TRBV30 to TRBJ1-2; 7 nucleotides match TRBD1. J was trimmed by 3 bases and V by 4 bases; bases with no gene match: 17. CDR1 is GTSNPN and CDR2 is SVGIG in the germline V gene (reference sequence). This CDR3 spans 17 amino acids. The CDR3 is CAWKRGGASFWDYGYTF. CDR3 DNA sequence: TGTGCCTGGAAGCGAGGGGGCGCGAGTTTTTGGGACTATGGCTACACCTTC.

The chain carries TRBV7-2 and TRBJ1-2; D is perhaps TRBD1 (6 bases). The CDR3 contains 14 residues. CDR1 is SGHTA and CDR2 is FQGNSA in the germline V gene. The V and J ends lost 3 bases and 4 bases respectively, with 12 bases between them. The chain's CDR3 is CASSLETGRYGYTF. CDR3 DNA: TGTGCCAGCAGCTTGGAGACAGGACGCTATGGCTACACCTTC.

J is TRBJ2-2 and V is TRBV5-6, with D possibly matching TRBD1 (5 bases). V was pared by 4 bases and J by 0 bases, with 10 bases between. Germline lookup yields CDR1 SGHDT and CDR2 YYEEEE. This CDR3 is built from 15 residues. The CDR3 DNA reads as TGTGCCAGCAGCCCCAGGGTTGCGAACACCGGGGAGCTGTTTTTT. As protein: CASSPRVANTGELFF.

V and J are TRBV6-1 and TRBJ1-2; D is undetermined. This CDR3 is built from 13 residues. Trimming left V 1 base short and J 8 bases short, with 11 bases between. Germline assignment: CDR1 MNHNS and CDR2 SASEGT. The CDR3 here is CASSEVVGSGYTF. CDR3 nucleotides: TGTGCCAGCAGTGAAGTAGTCGGGTCGGGCTACACCTTC.

This chain joins TRBV7-6 and TRBJ2-6; TRBD1 matches at 8 bases. CDR1 is SGHVS, CDR2 FNYEAQ, per germline. J was trimmed by 0 bases and V by 5 bases; bases with no gene match: 6. The CDR3 sequence is 17 residues long. The CDR3 DNA reads as TGTGCCAGCAGCGTGGGACAGGCTTACTCTGGGGCCAACGTCCTGACTTTC. As protein: CASSVGQAYSGANVLTF.

This chain connects TRBV10-3 to TRBJ1-1; maybe TRBD1 (6 bases). The CDR3 runs 15 residues. Germline CDR1 ENHRY, CDR2 SYGVKD. V gave up 5 bases and J gave up 2 bases, with 15 bases separating them. The CDR3 nucleotides are TGTGCCATCAGTCTGGGGGCAGGGTTAAACACTGAAGCTTTCTTT. As protein: CAISLGAGLNTEAFF.

The chain couples TRBV27 to TRBJ1-2; TRBD1 might be the D (5 bases). There are 12 residues in the CDR3. The ends were cut back, 0 bases at V and 8 bases at J, with 7 bases in the middle. CDR1 and CDR2 (germline): MNHEY, SMNVEV (reference sequence). CDR3 protein: CASSLSGVGYTF. In nucleotides, the CDR3 is TGTGCCAGCAGTTTATCAGGGGTCGGCTACACCTTC.

The J gene is TRBJ2-7, the V gene TRBV11-3; D may be TRBD1 (6 bases). Deletions cut 1 base from V and 5 bases from J, with 15 bases between. The CDR3 is made up of 15 amino acids. Germline assignment: CDR1 SGHNT and CDR2 YENEEA. The chain's CDR3 is CASSLGGDTQNEQYF. The CDR3, as DNA: TGTGCCAGCAGCTTAGGAGGGGACACCCAGAACGAGCAGTACTTC.

The rearrangement links TRBV5-6 to TRBJ1-1, with D perhaps TRBD1 (5 bases). CDR1 and CDR2 from the germline V gene are SGHDT and YYEEEE. Trimming removed 4 bases at V and 4 bases at J, with 8 bases between. The CDR3 sequence is 12 residues long. As DNA, the CDR3 is TGTGCCAGCAGCCAGGGTGGCACTGAAGCTTTCTTT. Its translation is CASSQGGTEAFF.

This sequence joins TRBV18 and TRBJ2-7; 12 bases line up with TRBD2. The CDR3 runs 15 residues. The V segment lost 3 bases and the J segment 7 bases; nucleotides outside the gene matches: 7. Per the germline V gene, CDR1 is KGHSH and CDR2 is LQKENI. The CDR3 bases are TGTGCCAGCTCACCCCGGACTAGCGGGGCCGGTGAGCAGTACGTC. It specifies CASSPRTSGAGEQYV.